This TCR beta chain stems from a study of blood T cell repertoires in COVID-19. Study-level background: Material from acute and convalescent COVID-19 was sourced from the United States, Italy and Spain. T cells, B-cell-depleted T cells, or PBMCs supplied cDNA or gDNA.

As handled by the study authors: Amplification from reference gene primers served as the basis for estimated nucleated cell counts. Some clones are missing from TCRdb's copy, which holds only in-frame ones; the method was immunoSEQ multiplex PCR. That table gives V, J and clone size, and the DNA gave D and trimming. The sample carries around 150,000 clones, 86% recorded once. In germline, CDR1 is MNHEY, CDR2 SVGAGI. The CDR3 has 11 residues. The V and J ends lost 8 bases and 6 bases respectively, with 9 bases between them. Material: peripheral blood. The gene calls are TRBV6-5 and TRBJ2-3, with a weak D call TRBD2 (6 bases). The TCR sequence derives from a man aged 65 to 85 with acute or convalescent COVID-19. DNA of the CDR3: TGTGCCAGCGCGGAGGGCGATACGCAGTATTTT. It yields the protein CASAEGDTQYF.